This T cell receptor beta chain was sequenced for a study of a mutant IDH1 vaccine in newly diagnosed glioma. Study context: Radiotherapy, temozolomide, or both had been given previously, and both were given to most. Broader study findings: Alterations occurring in top peripheral T cell clonotypes seemed unrelated to pseudoprogression.

The CDR3 runs to 15 residues. V lost 3 bases, J lost 4 bases, and 5 bases stayed unmatched. The germline V gene encodes CDR1 ENHRY and CDR2 SYGVKD. To note about this clone: The antigen is undetermined.

Clones were sequenced by immunoSEQ multiplex PCR, and TCRdb holds only the in-frame ones, with some missing. The table lists approximately 25,000 clones, about four fifths of them singletons. Time point noted: week 47, end of study. Every vaccination contained 300 ug of the mutant IDH1 20-mer peptide and was paired with topical imiquimod. Patients had eight vaccinations, in weeks 1, 3, 5, 7, 11, 15, 19 and 23. The gene calls are TRBV10-3 and TRBJ2-1; 8 bases map to TRBD2. The sequences come from PBMCs, collected from a glioma patient whose treatment included an IDH1 peptide vaccine. This sequence originates from a man in his forties with glioma. CDR3 region: CAISEYSGSYNEQFF. Written as DNA, the CDR3 is TGTGCCATCAGTGAATACAGCGGGAGTTACAATGAGCAGTTCTTC.